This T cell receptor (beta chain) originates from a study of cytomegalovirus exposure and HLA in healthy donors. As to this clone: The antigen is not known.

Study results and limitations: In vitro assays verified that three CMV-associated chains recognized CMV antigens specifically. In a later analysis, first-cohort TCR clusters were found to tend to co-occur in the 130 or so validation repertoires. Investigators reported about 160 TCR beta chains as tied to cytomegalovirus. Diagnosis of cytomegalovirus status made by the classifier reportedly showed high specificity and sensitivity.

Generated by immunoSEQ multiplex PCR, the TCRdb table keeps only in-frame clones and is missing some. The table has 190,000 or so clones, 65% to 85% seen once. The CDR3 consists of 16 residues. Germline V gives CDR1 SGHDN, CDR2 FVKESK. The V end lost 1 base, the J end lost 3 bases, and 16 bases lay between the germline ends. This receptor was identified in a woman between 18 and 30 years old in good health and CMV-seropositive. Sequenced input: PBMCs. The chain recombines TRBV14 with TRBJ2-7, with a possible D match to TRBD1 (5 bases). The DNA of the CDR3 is TGTGCCAGCAGCCAAGGTTTGGCAGGGATGCGCTACGAGCAGTACTTC. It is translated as CASSQGLAGMRYEQYF. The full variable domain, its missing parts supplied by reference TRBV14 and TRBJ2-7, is EAGVTQFPSHSVIEKGQTVTLRCDPISGHDNLYWYRRVMGKEIKFLLHFVKESKQDESGMPNNRFLAERTGGTYSTLKVQPAELEDSGVYFCASSQGLAGMRYEQYFGPGTRLTVT.